The 24 T cell receptor beta chains reported below all come from one sample, sequenced in a study of cytomegalovirus exposure and HLA in healthy donors. The PCR contained 60 Vbeta and 13 Jbeta primers. The repertoire was sequenced with immunoSEQ multiplex PCR; TCRdb's copy has only in-frame clones and lacks some. The sample includes around 220,000 clones, 75% of them seen just once. The sequencing sample was made of PBMCs. The receptors were sampled from a woman aged 25 to 39 in good health and CMV-seronegative.

About this clone itself: Germline is not matched at one junction end, which may reflect a read error. In the same sample, other DNA sequences code for this CDR3. The chain combines TRBV7-3 with TRBJ2-2; the D gene is possibly TRBD2 (5 bases). The CDR3 totals 14 residues. The germline V gene encodes CDR1 SGHTA and CDR2 FQGTGA. The CDR3, as DNA: TGTGCTAGCAGCTACGGACTGTTAACCGGGGAGCTGTTTTTT. Protein sequence: CASSYGLLTGELFF.

The rearrangement links TRBV7-9 to TRBJ2-1; 8 nucleotides line up with TRBD2. The CDR3 is 16 residues long. V gave up 1 base and J gave up 10 bases; unmatched junction bases: 12. Germline V lookup: CDR1 SEHNR, CDR2 FQNEAQ (reference sequence). Written as DNA, the CDR3 is TGTGCCAGCAGCTTAGATGGGCGGGAGGTGTATCAAGAGCAGTTCTTC. It yields the protein CASSLDGREVYQEQFF. Drawing the rest from reference TRBV7-9 and TRBJ2-1, the complete variable domain is DTGVSQNPRHKITKRGQNVTFRCDPISEHNRLYWYRQTLGQGPEFLTYFQNEAQLEKSRLLSDRFSAERPKGSFSTLEIQRTEQGDSAMYLCASSLDGREVYQEQFFGPGTRLTVL.

The CDR3 region is CATSRSQGQDYQETQYF. The DNA of the CDR3 is TGTGCCACCAGCAGATCCCAAGGACAGGACTACCAAGAGACCCAGTACTTC. The chain links TRBV15 to TRBJ2-5; 7 nucleotides match TRBD1. Unmatched junction bases numbered 9, after V lost 2 bases and J lost 0 bases. This CDR3 contains 17 residues. CDR1 LNHNV and CDR2 YYDKDF come from the germline V gene (reference sequence).

J is TRBJ1-1 and V is TRBV5-4, with D possibly being TRBD1 (6 bases). This CDR3 comprises 15 residues. Germline loops: CDR1 SGHNT, CDR2 YYREEE (reference sequence). V shed 4 bases and J shed 1 base, with 14 bases lying between them. The chain's CDR3 is CASSGMRGRNTEAFF. CDR3 sequence (DNA): TGTGCCAGCAGCGGCATGAGGGGGAGGAACACTGAAGCTTTCTTT.

Worth noting for this clone: The junction and the germline gene differ at one end; a read error may be behind it. This sequence joins TRBV7-9 and TRBJ2-7; 9 positions match TRBD2. Germline V gene lookup returns CDR1 SEHNR and CDR2 FQNEAQ (reference sequence). There are 16 residues in the CDR3. The CDR3 protein is CSSSLQAGLAGGEQYF. The DNA of the CDR3 is TGTTCCAGCAGCTTACAAGCGGGACTAGCAGGGGGCGAGCAGTACTTC.

In DNA form, the CDR3 reads TGCAGCGTTGAGGGGCAGGGGCCGACTTACAATGAGCAGTTCTTC. Its protein product is CSVEGQGPTYNEQFF. The chain employs TRBV29-1 and TRBJ2-1; perhaps TRBD1 as D (6 bases). V was cut by 3 bases and J by 4 bases, with 16 bases left in between. CDR1 SQVTM and CDR2 ANQGSEA come from the germline V gene. This CDR3 has 15 amino acids.

V and J are TRBV6-1 and TRBJ1-1; no clear D. The CDR3 is made up of 14 amino acids. The V end lost 2 bases, the J end lost 3 bases, and 10 bases lay between the germline ends. CDR1 MNHNS and CDR2 SASEGT come from the germline V gene. The CDR3 loop reads CASSEYYGDTEAFF. CDR3 bases: TGTGCCAGCAGTGAATACTACGGGGACACTGAAGCTTTCTTT.

CDR3 amino acids: CASSPGSRENQPQHF. CDR3 DNA sequence: TGTGCCAGCAGCCCGGGGAGCCGGGAGAATCAGCCCCAGCATTTT. The V and J genes are TRBV9 and TRBJ1-5; no clear D. V lost 4 bases, J lost 4 bases, and 15 bases lay in between. The length of the CDR3 is 15 residues. Germline V gene lookup returns CDR1 SGDLS and CDR2 YYNGEE.

This rearrangement joins TRBV2 to TRBJ1-2; TRBD1 might be the D (5 bases). CDR1 is SNHLY, CDR2 FYNNEI, per germline. The CDR3 is 12 residues long. The V and J ends lost 2 bases and 8 bases respectively, with 9 bases between them. The CDR3, as DNA: TGTGCCAGCAGTGAACAGGGCCGAGGCTACACCTTC. As protein: CASSEQGRGYTF.

The gene calls are TRBV2 and TRBJ2-7; the D gene is possibly TRBD2 (7 bases). This CDR3 is built from 15 residues. V was trimmed by 4 bases and J by 5 bases, leaving 18 bases between them. Germline V CDR1 and CDR2: SNHLY, FYNNEI. CDR3 sequence reads: CASSGGSGGRDEQYF. CDR3 nucleotides: TGTGCCAGCAGTGGGGGATCGGGGGGCAGGGACGAGCAGTACTTC.

This sequence joins TRBV11-3 and TRBJ1-1; D is undetermined. V lost 6 bases and J lost 6, with 14 bases in between. The V gene's germline CDR1 is SGHNT and CDR2 YENEEA. The CDR3 is 13 amino acids. This CDR3 reads CASRQSIDPEAFF. The CDR3 nucleotides are TGTGCCAGCAGACAGTCGATCGACCCTGAAGCTTTCTTT.

The rearrangement joins TRBV6-6 to TRBJ1-1, with unresolved D. From germline, CDR1 is MNHNY and CDR2 SVGAGI (reference sequence). This CDR3 contains 13 residues. V was pared by 7 bases and J by 1 base, with 10 bases between. Here the CDR3 DNA reads TGTGCCAGCATCCACAGTGGGAACACTGAAGCTTTCTTT. Its protein is CASIHSGNTEAFF.

This clone came up a few times. The chain links TRBV2 to TRBJ1-1; D is possibly TRBD1 (6 bases). Trimming removed 5 bases at V and 1 base at J, with 8 bases between. The CDR3 contains 13 residues. The germline V gene encodes CDR1 SNHLY and CDR2 FYNNEI. The CDR3 region is CASSSDRNTEAFF. CDR3 nucleotides: TGTGCCAGCAGTTCGGACAGGAACACTGAAGCTTTCTTT.

This clone was seen just once. The chain combines TRBV30 with TRBJ1-1; 7 bases align to TRBD1. CDR3 length: 13 amino acids. Germline CDR1 is GTSNPN and CDR2 is SVGIG (reference sequence). V lost 4 bases and J lost 2; bases outside the gene matches: 4. CDR3 in DNA: TGTGCCTGGACACGAGGGGGCAACACTGAAGCTTTCTTT. It is translated as CAWTRGGNTEAFF.

The chain carries TRBV7-2 and TRBJ2-5; possibly TRBD1 for D (5 bases). Germline values: CDR1 SGHTA, CDR2 FQGNSA. V was trimmed by 4 bases and J by 9 bases, leaving 9 bases between them. The CDR3 spans 11 residues. Written as DNA, the CDR3 is TGTGCCAGCAGCTCCCTAGGGGCCCAGTACTTC. Translating it yields CASSSLGAQYF. Variable domain in full (rest from reference TRBV7-2 and TRBJ2-5): GAGVSQSPSNKVTEKGKDVELRCDPISGHTALYWYRQSLGQGLEFLIYFQGNSAPDKSGLPSDRFSAERTGGSVSTLTIQRTQQEDSAVYLCASSSLGAQYFGPGTRLLVL.

This clone was observed a handful of times. The same CDR3 can be traced to other DNA sequences in this sample. V is TRBV30 and J is TRBJ2-2, with unresolved D. This CDR3 comprises 12 residues. The ends were cut back, 2 bases at V and 6 bases at J, with 7 bases in the middle. Germline V gives CDR1 GTSNPN, CDR2 SVGIG (reference sequence). In DNA, the CDR3 is TGTGCCTGGAGTCCTTTCCCCGGGGAGCTGTTTTTT. Protein sequence: CAWSPFPGELFF.

CDR3 sequence reads: CASSLHRGEKWNQPQHF. Written as DNA, the CDR3 is TGTGCCAGCAGCCTACACAGGGGGGAGAAGTGGAATCAGCCCCAGCATTTT. The J gene is TRBJ1-5, the V gene TRBV7-8; 8 bases line up with TRBD1. Germline CDR1 and CDR2: SGHVS and FQNEAQ. The CDR3 consists of 17 residues. Losses at the gene ends were 5 bases for V and 4 bases for J; bases not matched to a gene: 13.

The chain joins TRBV19 to TRBJ2-2, with TRBD1 matching 9 bases. The J segment lost 5 bases and the V segment lost 2 bases, leaving 3 bases of the junction unmatched. Per the germline V gene, CDR1 is LNHDA and CDR2 is SQIVND (reference sequence). The CDR3 extends over 15 amino acids. The CDR3 sequence: CASSIFDRGTGELFF. CDR3 bases: TGTGCCAGTAGTATATTTGACAGGGGGACCGGGGAGCTGTTTTTT.

CDR3 bases: TGCAGTGTTACTACAAACAATGAGCAGTTCTTC. Translating it yields CSVTTNNEQFF. The chain uses TRBV20-1 and TRBJ2-1; no reliable D call. The V end was cut by 7 bases, the J end by 5 bases, with 9 bases between. The V gene's germline CDR1 is DFQATT and CDR2 SNEGSKA (reference sequence). This CDR3 is 11 amino acids long.

The count of this clone is one. The chain has TRBV2 and TRBJ2-2; 8 bases map to TRBD1. The V gene end was trimmed by 4 bases and the J gene end by 1 base; junction bases not matched to a gene: 5. Germline V lookup: CDR1 SNHLY, CDR2 FYNNEI. The CDR3 covers 16 residues. The chain's CDR3 is CASSGDRGQNTGELFF. CDR3 sequence (DNA): TGTGCCAGCAGTGGAGACAGGGGCCAGAACACCGGGGAGCTGTTTTTT.

The V call is TRBV6-4, the J call TRBJ2-7; a weak D match, TRBD2 (6 bases). V was pared by 2 bases and J by 1 base, with 24 bases between. The CDR3 is 19 amino acids. Germline loops: CDR1 MRHNA, CDR2 SNTAGT. The CDR3 DNA is TGTGCCAGCAGTGACGAAGGTTGGCGGGATGTTAGTCCATCCTACGAGCAGTACTTC. It translates to CASSDEGWRDVSPSYEQYF.

This clone has just a few counts. The chain carries TRBV11-3 and TRBJ1-1; D gene ambiguous. The germline V gene encodes CDR1 SGHNT and CDR2 YENEEA. This CDR3 spans 13 amino acids. Trimming took off 0 bases at V and 4 bases at J, with 6 bases between the two ends. The CDR3 DNA sequence: TGTGCCAGCAGCTTAGATGAGAGCACTGAAGCTTTCTTT. This gives the protein CASSLDESTEAFF.

The chain combines TRBV5-6 with TRBJ2-7, with 9 nucleotides matching TRBD2. CDR1 and CDR2 (germline): SGHDT, YYEEEE. The CDR3 has 17 residues. V gave up 0 bases and J gave up 5 bases; unmatched junction bases: 12. The CDR3 region has the DNA TGTGCCAGCAGCTTGGTGCGCGGGGGGGCAATCACCCACGAGCAGTACTTC. It codes for CASSLVRGGAITHEQYF.

The chain carries TRBV4-1 and TRBJ1-1; 9 positions match TRBD1. Unmatched junction bases numbered 4, after V lost 1 base and J lost 1 base. CDR1 MGHRA and CDR2 YSYEKL come from the germline V gene. The CDR3 runs to 16 residues. This CDR3 is CASSQAPQGANTEAFF. CDR3 DNA sequence: TGCGCCAGCAGCCAAGCCCCACAGGGGGCGAACACTGAAGCTTTCTTT.